The entry below gives a single T cell receptor (beta chain) sequence along with its context. It has no known antigen specificity. There are no base qualities to consult, and no much larger clone falls within one base. This sample was included in a study of blood T cell repertoires in COVID-19 (dated by TCRdb to 2020 to 2022). General notes on the study: Collaborator samples came from the United States, Italy and Spain and covered acute and convalescent phases of COVID-19. The prospective study material was composed of cDNA or gDNA derived from T cells, B-cell-depleted T cells, or PBMCs. Subjects who had been exposed to COVID-19, were actively infected with it, or had recovered from it provided the deeply sampled blood TCRbeta repertoires that made up the dataset. The repertoires were released in a freely available public database meant as a resource for research on the immune response to SARS-CoV-2. The samples were drawn from the first 160 participants of the ongoing ImmuneRACE study and from under 1,500 subjects provided by 6 global collaborators. A de-identified subject ID, COVID-19 status, age in years and sex were almost always included in the sample metadata. HLA class I and class II types, where available, came from metadata supplied by the sample provider rather than from assay-based typing. General findings and caveats noted by the study authors: Clinical and demographic metadata were provided uncurated, with the amount varying by source and participant.

From cysteine to phenylalanine, the CDR3 is 13 amino acids long. Only the CDR3 portion is preserved as DNA: 39 bases, with reading frame beginning at the first base. Looking up the germline V gene yields CDR1 SGHTA and CDR2 FQGNSA. Trimming removed 1 base from V and 7 bases from J, leaving 11 bases between the germline ends. TCRbeta CDR3 regions were amplified from genomic DNA by means of the immunoSEQ Assay, a bias-controlled multiplex PCR. As for how the authors treated the data: Nucleated cell counts per sample were estimated from amplification of reference gene primers within the assay. To quantify the absolute abundance of each unique TCRbeta CDR3 rearrangement, sequence reads were collapsed and filtered. For each sample, productive Simpson clonality was calculated as the square root of Simpson's diversity index across productive rearrangements. TCRdb carries this immuneACCESS record with in-frame sequences only. Its versions omit some clonotypes, under half of them owing to an unresolved V gene in the studies checked, with the rest unexplained. The D gene and trimming were derived from the DNA, and the V and J assignments and clone size from that table. Counted in this sample were about 54,000 clones; more than 75% of them appeared once. 7.8% of the sample goes to the ten largest clones.

Each collaborating institution followed its own protocols to collect whole blood in K2EDTA tubes. Collaborator samples were shipped for TCRbeta analysis as frozen whole blood, isolated PBMCs, or DNA extracted from either sample type. This receptor was identified in a man aged 45-65 years with active COVID-19. Sample: peripheral blood. This receptor chain uses TRBV7-2 and TRBJ2-7, and perhaps TRBD2 as D gene, on 5 matching bases. The CDR3: CASSLDLQREQYF. The DNA sequence is as follows: TGTGCCAGCAGCTTAGATCTTCAGCGGGAGCAGTACTTC.